The clone carrying this T cell receptor beta chain was seen more than once but under ten times. The antigen is undetermined. The source of the sample is a study of T-cell memory formation after mild COVID-19. Overall study findings and caveats: Day 15 to 85 contractors were CD4/CD8 balanced; later expanders leaned CD4+. The finding that pre-infection memory included some responding clones suggested that cross-reactive memory joined. SARS-CoV-2 specificity was not confirmed for second-wave clones peaking on day 37.

The CDR3 loop spans 16 amino acids. Trimming took off 0 bases at V and 5 bases at J, with 16 bases between the two ends. Per germline, CDR1 SGHAT and CDR2 FQNNGV. TCRdb called the 5' RACE reads again in MiXCR, with one record for every CDR3 protein. The sample gives around 500,000 distinct CDR3 sequences, 15% to 20% of which show up once; approximately 13% is in the top ten. This chain connects TRBV11-2 to TRBJ1-2, with D unclear. Specimen: PBMCs or a T cell subset sorted from them (not recorded which). The receptor's source is an adult woman who had mild COVID-19 (a few samples of this study predate the infection). Cell type and time point are not known. CDR3 DNA sequence: TGTGCCAGCAGCTTAGATCGGTTGGGCAGACTATATGGCTACACCTTC. This encodes CASSLDRLGRLYGYTF.